This T cell receptor beta chain was identified in a study of T cell repertoires in cytomegalovirus infection. Trimming pared 6 bases from V and 3 bases from J, leaving 16 bases between. The CDR3 runs 15 residues. Germline values: CDR1 MNHEY, CDR2 SMNVEV (reference sequence). Using its own MiXCR run on the reads, TCRdb lists one record per CDR3 protein. The data contain around 170,000 distinct CDR3 sequences, about a sixth of them seen just once; the ten biggest clones take up roughly a sixth. Sequenced: CD8+ T cells from PBMCs. The chain combines TRBV27 with TRBJ2-3, with D perhaps assigned TRBD1 or TRBD2 (5 bases each). The clonotype comes from a human donor in good health (CMV status not recorded). Some clones in this sample may be carry-over from other donors' samples. CDR3 sequence (DNA): TGTGCCAGCAGCCACGGGACCCTAGGGACAGATACGCAGTATTTT. It is translated as CASSHGTLGTDTQYF.